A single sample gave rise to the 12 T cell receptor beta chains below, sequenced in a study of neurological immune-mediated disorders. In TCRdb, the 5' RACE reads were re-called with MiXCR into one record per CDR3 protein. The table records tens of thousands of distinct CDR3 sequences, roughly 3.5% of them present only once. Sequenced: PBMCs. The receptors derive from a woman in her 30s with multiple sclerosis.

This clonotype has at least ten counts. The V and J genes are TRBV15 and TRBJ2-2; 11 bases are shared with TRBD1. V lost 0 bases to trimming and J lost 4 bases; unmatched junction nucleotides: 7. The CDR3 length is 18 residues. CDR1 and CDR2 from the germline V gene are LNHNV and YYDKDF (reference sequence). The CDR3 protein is CATSRDLVGQGATGELFF. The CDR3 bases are TGTGCCACCAGCAGAGATCTTGTCGGACAGGGGGCCACCGGGGAGCTGTTTTTT.

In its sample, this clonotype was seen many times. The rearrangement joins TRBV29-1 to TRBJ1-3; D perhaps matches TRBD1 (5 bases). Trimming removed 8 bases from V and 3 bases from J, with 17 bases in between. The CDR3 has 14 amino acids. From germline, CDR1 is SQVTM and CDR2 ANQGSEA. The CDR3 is CSTQQDLGGNTIYF. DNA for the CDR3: TGCAGCACCCAACAGGATCTCGGTGGAAACACCATATATTTT.

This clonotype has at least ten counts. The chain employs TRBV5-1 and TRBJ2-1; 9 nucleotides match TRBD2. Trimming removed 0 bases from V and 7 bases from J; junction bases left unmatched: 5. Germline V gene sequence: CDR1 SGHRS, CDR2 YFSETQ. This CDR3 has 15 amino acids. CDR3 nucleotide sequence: TGCGCCAGCAGCTTGGCGTCTAGCGGGGAAAATGAGCAGTTCTTC. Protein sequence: CASSLASSGENEQFF.

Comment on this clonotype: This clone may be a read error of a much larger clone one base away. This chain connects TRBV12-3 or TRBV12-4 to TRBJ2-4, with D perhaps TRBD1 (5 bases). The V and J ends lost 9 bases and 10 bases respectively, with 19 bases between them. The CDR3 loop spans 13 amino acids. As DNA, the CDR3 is TGTGCCAGTTTTATGAAGGGGTCCCAAATTCAGTACTTC. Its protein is CASFMKGSQIQYF.

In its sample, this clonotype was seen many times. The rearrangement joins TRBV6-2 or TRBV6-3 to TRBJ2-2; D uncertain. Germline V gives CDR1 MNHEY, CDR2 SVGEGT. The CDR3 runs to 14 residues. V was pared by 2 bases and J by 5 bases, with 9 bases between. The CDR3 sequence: CASSYGPGTGELFF. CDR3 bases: TGTGCCAGCAGTTACGGCCCCGGGACCGGGGAGCTGTTTTTT.

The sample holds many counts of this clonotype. The CDR3 region is CSVGQGAGEEQYF. The DNA of the CDR3 is TGCAGCGTCGGACAGGGGGCGGGTGAGGAGCAGTACTTC. V usage is TRBV29-1 and J usage is TRBJ2-7; 11 positions agree with TRBD1. The germline CDR1 and CDR2 sequences are SQVTM and ANQGSEA. J gave up 7 bases and V 6 bases, and 8 bases lay outside the gene matches. This CDR3 contains 13 residues.

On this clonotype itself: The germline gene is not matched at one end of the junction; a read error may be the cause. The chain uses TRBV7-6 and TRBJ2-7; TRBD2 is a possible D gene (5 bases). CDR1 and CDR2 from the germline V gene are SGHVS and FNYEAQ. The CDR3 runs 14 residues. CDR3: CASSPPGKVRGQYF. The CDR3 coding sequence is TGTGCCAGCAGCCCACCGGGAAAGGTGCGCGGGCAGTACTTT.

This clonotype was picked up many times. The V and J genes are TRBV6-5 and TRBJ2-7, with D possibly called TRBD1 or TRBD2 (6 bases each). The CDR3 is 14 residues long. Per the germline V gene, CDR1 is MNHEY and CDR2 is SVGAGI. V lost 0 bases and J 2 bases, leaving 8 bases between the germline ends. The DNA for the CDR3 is TGTGCCAGCAGTTACTCCGGGGGCCCCTACGAGCAGTACTTC. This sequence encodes CASSYSGGPYEQYF.

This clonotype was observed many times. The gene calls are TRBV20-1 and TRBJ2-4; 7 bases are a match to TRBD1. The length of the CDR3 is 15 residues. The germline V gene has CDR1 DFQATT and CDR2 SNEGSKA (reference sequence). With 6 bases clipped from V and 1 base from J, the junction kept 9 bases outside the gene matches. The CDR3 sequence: CSAQDRVTAKNIQYF. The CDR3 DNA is TGCAGTGCCCAAGACAGGGTTACGGCCAAAAACATTCAGTACTTC.

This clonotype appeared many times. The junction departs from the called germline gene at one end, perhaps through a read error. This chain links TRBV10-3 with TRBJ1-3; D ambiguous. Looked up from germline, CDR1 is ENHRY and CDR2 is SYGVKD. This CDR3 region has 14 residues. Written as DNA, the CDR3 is TGTGCCATCAGGGAGTTGTTCTCTGGAAACACCATATATTTT. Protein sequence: CAIRELFSGNTIYF.

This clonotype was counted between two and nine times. The CDR3 DNA is TGCGCCAGCAGCGTGACCGGAACGGGCACTGAAGCTTTCTTT. This sequence encodes CASSVTGTGTEAFF. The V gene is TRBV5-1, the J gene TRBJ1-1; D is unclear. Germline values: CDR1 SGHRS, CDR2 YFSETQ. V lost 4 bases to trimming and J lost 4 bases, with 14 bases between them. The CDR3 runs 14 residues.

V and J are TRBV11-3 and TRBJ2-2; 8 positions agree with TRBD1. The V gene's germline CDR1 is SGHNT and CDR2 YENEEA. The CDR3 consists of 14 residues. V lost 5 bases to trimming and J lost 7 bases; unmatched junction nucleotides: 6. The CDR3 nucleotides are TGTGCCAGCAGCCCCAGGGGGCAAAACGGGGAGCTGTTTTTT. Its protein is CASSPRGQNGELFF.